The table lists the clone carrying this T cell receptor (beta chain) with a few counts. No antigen is known for it. The data stem from a study of cytomegalovirus exposure and HLA in healthy donors. Whole-study results and caveats: It was reported that TCR beta sequences correctly inferred the HLA-A and HLA-B alleles for most subjects.

The CDR3 has 14 residues. The V and J ends lost 4 bases and 7 bases, in that order; junction bases with no gene match: 6. From germline, CDR1 is LGHNA and CDR2 YNFKEQ. The PCR employed 60 Vbeta primers together with 13 Jbeta primers. Some clones are missing from TCRdb's copy, which holds only in-frame ones; the method was immunoSEQ multiplex PCR. The data show roughly 200,000 clones, around 80% seen once. J is TRBJ2-1 and V is TRBV4-2, with 8 bases fitting TRBD1. The TCR originated in a woman in her thirties or forties in good health and CMV-seronegative. The sequencing sample was made of PBMCs. The CDR3 here is CASSRPGQGNEQFF. The CDR3 DNA follows: TGTGCCAGCAGCCGGCCTGGACAGGGTAATGAGCAGTTCTTC.